The clone carrying this T cell receptor beta chain is a singleton in its sample. Looked up from germline, CDR1 is MDHEN and CDR2 is SYDVKM. The CDR3 length is 11 residues. V was pared by 5 bases and J by 4 bases, with 6 bases between. The sample belongs to a study of cytomegalovirus exposure and HLA in healthy donors. With 60 Vbeta and 13 Jbeta primers, the PCR was carried out. Clones were read by immunoSEQ multiplex PCR, and TCRdb kept only the in-frame ones, dropping some. The table has more than 150,000 clones, about 79% seen once. The J gene is TRBJ2-7, the V gene TRBV28; D is unclear. Sequenced material: PBMCs. This receptor was obtained from a man aged 18 to 35 in good health and CMV-seronegative. The CDR3 bases are TGTGCCAGCAGTGTACAGTACGAGCAGTACTTC. Encoded protein: CASSVQYEQYF.